Presented here are 7 T cell receptor beta chains from one specimen sequenced in a study of post-analysis software for immune sequencing data. Built from TCR beta cDNA, the libraries had unique molecular identifiers in them. Each CDR3 protein is one row after TCRdb ran MiXCR on the PCR reads. The sample carries roughly 160,000 distinct CDR3 sequences, 36% recorded once. This specimen consisted of blood, obtained after autologous hematopoietic stem cell transplantation. Source of these receptors: a girl aged 10 to 17 with multiple sclerosis.

Note on this clonotype: An end of the junction differs from the germline gene, which may be a read error. The chain is built from TRBV7-2 and TRBJ1-5, with no clear D. CDR1 is SGHTA, CDR2 FQGNSA, per germline. This CDR3 has 15 residues. The CDR3 DNA sequence: TGTGCCGGCAGCTTAGCGCTTATGGGGTGGCAGCCCCAGCATTTT. It is translated as CAGSLALMGWQPQHF.

The rearrangement links TRBV4-3 to TRBJ1-2; unclear D gene. Germline CDR1 LGHNA, CDR2 YSLEER. This CDR3 has 13 residues. Between the trimmed V and J ends, which lost 0 bases and 4 bases, there was a span of 6 bases. Written as DNA, the CDR3 is TGCGCCAGCAGCCAAGATAAGAGCTATGGCTACACCTTC. Its protein is CASSQDKSYGYTF.

This chain links TRBV20-1 with TRBJ1-2; 8 bases fit TRBD1. With V trimmed by 5 bases and J by 1 base, 3 bases remained unmatched. Germline lookup yields CDR1 DFQATT and CDR2 SNEGSKA (reference sequence). This CDR3 region has 13 residues. The CDR3 sequence: CSAWDRINYGYTF. For the CDR3, the DNA is TGCAGTGCTTGGGACAGGATTAACTATGGCTACACCTTC.

This clonotype was counted a single time. The rearrangement links TRBV10-3 to TRBJ1-1; D is uncertain. Germline CDR1 and CDR2: ENHRY and SYGVKD. CDR3 length: 12 amino acids. V lost 6 bases, J lost 1 base, and 6 bases lay in between. For the CDR3, the DNA is TGTGCCATCAGCCCGGCGAACACTGAAGCTTTCTTT. Translating gives CAISPANTEAFF.

This clonotype was observed a few times. The genes are TRBV5-1 and TRBJ1-2, with 7 bases fitting TRBD1. The trim removed 4 bases at V and 13 bases at J, leaving 13 bases unmatched. This CDR3 contains 13 residues. CDR1 is SGHRS, CDR2 YFSETQ, per germline. The CDR3 DNA reads as TGCGCCAGCAGCACGGGACAGTCTTACATTGGCACCTTC. Amino acid sequence: CASSTGQSYIGTF.

The rearrangement joins TRBV6-2 or TRBV6-3 to TRBJ2-7; TRBD2 matches at 11 bases. V lost 5 bases and J lost 5; bases outside the gene matches: 11. CDR1 and CDR2 (germline): MNHEY, SVGEGT. The CDR3 is 16 amino acids. CDR3 nucleotides: TGTGCCAGCAGTCCTCACTTAGCGGGAGGGCGGAACGAGCAGTACTTC. This sequence encodes CASSPHLAGGRNEQYF.

This clonotype has just a few counts. The V gene is TRBV3-1, the J gene TRBJ1-1, with TRBD1 as a possible D gene (6 bases). V was trimmed by 4 bases and J by 2 bases, leaving 11 bases between them. Per the germline V gene, CDR1 is LGHDT and CDR2 is YNNKEL (reference sequence). There are 14 residues in the CDR3. The CDR3 loop reads CASSPTGRNTEAFF. CDR3 bases: TGTGCCAGCAGCCCTACAGGGAGAAACACTGAAGCTTTCTTT.